This T cell receptor beta chain was sequenced for a study of technical replicates of blood from a handful of donors. The protocol was immunoSEQ multiplex PCR, while the TCRdb copy is restricted to in-frame clones and leaves out a portion. The table shows 85,000 to 100,000 clones, with almost 96% occurring only once. This CDR3 comprises 16 residues. Trimming removed 3 bases at V and 8 bases at J, with 22 bases between. Germline CDR1 MNHEY, CDR2 SMNVEV (reference sequence). The sequencing sample was made of T cells isolated from PBMCs. V is TRBV27 and J is TRBJ1-1, with D possibly being TRBD1 (6 bases). The receptor comes from a human donor in good health. CDR3 sequence (DNA): TGTGCCAGCAGTTTCAGCCCCGAGGGGGTGCCTTTAGAAGCTTTCTTT. The encoded protein is CASSFSPEGVPLEAFF.